The 24 T cell receptor beta chains below were found in one sample sequenced in a study of CD4+ T cells in melanoma. Assay used: immunoSEQ multiplex PCR; TCRdb lists only in-frame clones, some missing. The sample lists roughly 6,900 clones; 65% were seen once. The sequencing sample was made of cells from a culture (not recorded whether cultured in vitro). These receptors were obtained from a human donor with melanoma.

The chain is built from TRBV6-2 or TRBV6-3 and TRBJ2-5; TRBD1 matches 11 bases. The CDR3 runs to 15 residues. V lost 2 bases, J lost 5 bases, and 4 bases stayed unmatched. In germline, CDR1 is MNHEY, CDR2 SVGEGT. In DNA, the CDR3 is TGTGCCAGCAGTTACCGGGACAGGGGGAGGGAGACCCAGTACTTC. This sequence encodes CASSYRDRGRETQYF.

The gene calls are TRBV7-8 and TRBJ1-1; no firm D call. V shed 3 bases and J shed 1 base, with 3 bases lying between them. The germline CDR1 and CDR2 sequences are SGHVS and FQNEAQ. The CDR3 covers 12 residues. CDR3 nucleotides: TGTGCCAGCAGCTTTGGGAACACTGAAGCTTTCTTT. It is translated as CASSFGNTEAFF.

This chain connects TRBV3-1 (or the pseudogene TRBV3-2) to TRBJ2-5; no reliable D call. The CDR3 loop spans 12 amino acids. V was cut by 0 bases and J by 2 bases, with 1 base left in between. Germline lookup yields CDR1 LGHDT and CDR2 YNNKEL (reference sequence). The CDR3 here is CASSQDQETQYF. Written as DNA, the CDR3 is TGTGCCAGCAGCCAAGATCAAGAGACCCAGTACTTC.

This clone is medium-sized within its sample. V and J are TRBV10-3 and TRBJ2-3, with D perhaps matching TRBD1 or TRBD2 (7 bases each). Germline CDR1 ENHRY, CDR2 SYGVKD. Trimming took off 6 bases at V and 2 bases at J, with 12 bases between the two ends. This CDR3 has 14 residues. CDR3 residues: CAIRQGGNTDTQYF. The DNA of the CDR3 is TGTGCCATCAGGCAGGGGGGGAACACAGATACGCAGTATTTT.

This clone ranks as large. The rearrangement joins TRBV7-8 to TRBJ2-7; D perhaps matches TRBD2 (6 bases). CDR3 length: 13 residues. V was trimmed by 4 bases and J by 4 bases, leaving 11 bases between them. Germline-derived CDR1 and CDR2 are SGHVS and FQNEAQ. As DNA, the CDR3 is TGTGCCAGCAGCTCCGTGGGGGGTTACGAGCAGTACTTC. Translating gives CASSSVGGYEQYF.

Judged by abundance, this clone is medium-sized. The V gene is TRBV3-1 (or the pseudogene TRBV3-2), the J gene TRBJ2-7; D possibly corresponds to TRBD1 (6 bases). This CDR3 contains 14 residues. The V gene's germline CDR1 is LGHDT and CDR2 YNNKEL (reference sequence). V dropped 2 bases and J dropped 1 base, with 9 bases sitting between them. In DNA form, the CDR3 reads TGTGCCAGCAGCCAATTCAGGGGTTCCTACGAGCAGTACTTC. Its protein product is CASSQFRGSYEQYF.

The chain links TRBV5-1 to TRBJ2-3; 9 positions agree with TRBD2. V lost 0 bases and J lost 2; bases outside the gene matches: 7. The germline CDR1 and CDR2 sequences are SGHRS and YFSETQ. The CDR3 loop spans 17 amino acids. DNA for the CDR3: TGCGCCAGCAGCTTGGAAGGTCTAGCGGGGATCACAGATACGCAGTATTTT. Its protein is CASSLEGLAGITDTQYF.

The CDR3 spells CASSLAAINYGYTF. CDR3 sequence (DNA): TGTGCCAGCTCACTGGCAGCGATCAACTATGGCTACACCTTC. This rearrangement joins TRBV18 to TRBJ1-2; the D is unclear. Trimming pared 4 bases from V and 2 bases from J, leaving 11 bases between. Per germline, CDR1 KGHSH and CDR2 LQKENI. The CDR3 contains 14 residues. The full variable domain, completed using reference TRBV18 and TRBJ1-2, is NAGVMQNPRHLVRRRGQEARLRCSPMKGHSHVYWYRQLPEEGLKFMVYLQKENIIDESGMPKERFSAEFPKEGPSILRIQQVVRGDSAAYFCASSLAAINYGYTFGSGTRLTVV.

J is TRBJ1-4 and V is TRBV3-1 (or the pseudogene TRBV3-2); the D is unclear. V was shortened by 1 base and J by 0 bases, with 3 bases between the two germline ends. Looked up from germline, CDR1 is LGHDT and CDR2 is YNNKEL (reference sequence). The CDR3 is 14 amino acids. For the CDR3, the DNA is TGTGCCAGCAGCCAAGCTGCAACTAATGAAAAACTGTTTTTT. This encodes CASSQAATNEKLFF.

The chain employs TRBV4-2 and TRBJ2-1; possible D gene TRBD2, 6 bases. The CDR3 length is 15 residues. Germline V gives CDR1 LGHNA, CDR2 YNFKEQ. Trimming removed 0 bases from V and 6 bases from J, with 12 bases in between. The DNA for the CDR3 is TGTGCCAGCAGCCAAGAGGGAGGAACCCTCAATGAGCAGTTCTTC. Its translation: CASSQEGGTLNEQFF.

This chain joins TRBV29-1 and TRBJ2-3; 10 positions match TRBD2. The CDR3 spans 15 residues. Germline V gene data show CDR1 as SQVTM and CDR2 as ANQGSEA. Trimming removed 1 base from V and 6 bases from J; junction bases left unmatched: 7. The CDR3 is CSVEGSGGNDDTQYF. The CDR3 nucleotides read TGCAGCGTTGAAGGTAGCGGGGGGAACGACGATACGCAGTATTTT.

To note about this clone: A read error may account for a junction end that differs from germline. This sequence joins TRBV6-6 and TRBJ2-5; D gene unclear. Per the germline V gene, CDR1 is MNHNY and CDR2 is SVGAGI (reference sequence). This CDR3 spans 14 amino acids. The CDR3 DNA reads as TGTGCCAGCAGCCCGACCTTGGAGCAAGTGACCCAGTACTTC. Translating it yields CASSPTLEQVTQYF.

V and J are TRBV2 and TRBJ1-1, with a possible D match to TRBD1 (6 bases). The CDR3 is 17 amino acids. V was cut by 0 bases and J by 0 bases, with 14 bases left in between. The germline V gene has CDR1 SNHLY and CDR2 FYNNEI. This CDR3 reads CASSEALLQGLNTEAFF. DNA for the CDR3: TGTGCCAGCAGTGAAGCGCTTCTGCAGGGGCTGAACACTGAAGCTTTCTTT.

The V call is TRBV14, the J call TRBJ1-2; tentatively, D is TRBD1 (6 bases). CDR1 is SGHDN, CDR2 FVKESK, per germline. The V and J ends lost 7 bases and 7 bases respectively, with 16 bases between them. The CDR3 runs 13 residues. CDR3 nucleotide sequence: TGTGCCAGCATTTTACAGGGCGGTCGTGGCTACACCTTC. It is translated as CASILQGGRGYTF. Looking up the rest from reference TRBV14 and TRBJ1-2 gives the full variable domain: EAGVTQFPSHSVIEKGQTVTLRCDPISGHDNLYWYRRVMGKEIKFLLHFVKESKQDESGMPNNRFLAERTGGTYSTLKVQPAELEDSGVYFCASILQGGRGYTFGSGTRLTVV.

The chain recombines TRBV15 with TRBJ1-3; D not certain. The ends were cut back, 0 bases at V and 0 bases at J, with 6 bases in the middle. The CDR3 is made up of 15 amino acids. Germline CDR1 LNHNV, CDR2 YYDKDF (reference sequence). The DNA of the CDR3 is TGTGCCACCAGCAGAGACAGGTCCTCTGGAAACACCATATATTTT. This encodes CATSRDRSSGNTIYF.

This clone was seen more than once but under ten times. The CDR3 sequence is CASSFPLGGYEQYF. The CDR3 bases are TGTGCCAGCAGTTTCCCCTTAGGAGGGTACGAGCAGTACTTC. The rearrangement links TRBV28 to TRBJ2-7; possibly TRBD2 for D (6 bases). Trimming took 3 bases from V and 4 from J, leaving 13 bases between them. This CDR3 region has 14 residues. The V gene's germline CDR1 is MDHEN and CDR2 SYDVKM.

J is TRBJ1-2 and V is TRBV4-3; the D gene is possibly TRBD1 (6 bases). From germline, CDR1 is LGHNA and CDR2 YSLEER. The CDR3 loop spans 15 amino acids. Between the trimmed V and J ends, which lost 0 bases and 8 bases, there was a span of 16 bases. The CDR3: CASSQDIDRYSGYTF. CDR3 DNA: TGCGCCAGCAGCCAAGATATAGACAGGTACTCGGGCTACACCTTC.

A few counts support this clone. This chain links TRBV5-1 with TRBJ2-7; 8 nucleotides align to TRBD1. CDR1 and CDR2 (germline): SGHRS, YFSETQ. Trimming took 3 bases from V and 5 from J; bases not matched to a gene: 7. This CDR3 has 14 residues. CDR3 loop: CASSSRTGPDEQYF. The CDR3 region has the DNA TGCGCCAGCAGCTCCCGGACAGGGCCCGACGAGCAGTACTTC.

V and J are TRBV27 and TRBJ1-1; D gene uncertain. In germline, CDR1 is MNHEY, CDR2 SMNVEV (reference sequence). V lost 5 bases and J 1 base, leaving 11 bases between the germline ends. This CDR3 comprises 14 residues. CDR3 sequence reads: CASSPGWANTEAFF. The CDR3 nucleotides read TGTGCCAGCAGTCCAGGTTGGGCGAACACTGAAGCTTTCTTT.

The CDR3 spells CASSLVGGGGEKLFF. DNA of the CDR3: TGCGCCAGCAGCCTCGTAGGAGGGGGCGGCGAAAAACTGTTTTTT. This sequence joins TRBV5-1 and TRBJ1-4, with 7 positions matching TRBD1. Germline-derived CDR1 and CDR2 are SGHRS and YFSETQ. CDR3 length: 15 residues. Trimming removed 4 bases from V and 8 bases from J; junction bases left unmatched: 11.

The J gene is TRBJ2-1, the V gene TRBV4-2; 7 nucleotides match TRBD2. CDR3 length equals 15 residues. Germline loops: CDR1 LGHNA, CDR2 YNFKEQ. The V segment lost 3 bases and the J segment 6 bases; nucleotides outside the gene matches: 8. CDR3 bases: TGTGCCAGCAGCCAGTCTGGGACTACGCTCAATGAGCAGTTCTTC. Translated: CASSQSGTTLNEQFF.

This chain uses TRBV4-3 with TRBJ2-7; no reliable D call. This CDR3 spans 14 amino acids. V lost 1 base and J lost 4, with 11 bases in between. The germline gives CDR1 LGHNA, CDR2 YSLEER. As DNA, the CDR3 is TGCGCCAGCAGCCAAGCTCTGGTGGGATACGAGCAGTACTTC. Translated, it gives CASSQALVGYEQYF.

This chain connects TRBV7-2 to TRBJ2-1; no clear D gene. Germline values: CDR1 SGHTA, CDR2 FQGNSA. The CDR3 runs 11 residues. Trimming removed 2 bases at V and 7 bases at J, with 3 bases between. The CDR3 spells CASSLRNEQFF. For the CDR3, the DNA is TGTGCCAGCAGCTTAAGGAATGAGCAGTTCTTC.

The chain is built from TRBV13 and TRBJ1-1; D is uncertain. This CDR3 has 13 residues. V lost 5 bases and J 1 base, leaving 8 bases between the germline ends. Germline values: CDR1 PRHDT, CDR2 FYEKMQ (reference sequence). The CDR3 sequence: CASSPYGNTEAFF. The CDR3 DNA reads TGTGCCAGCAGCCCCTACGGGAACACTGAAGCTTTCTTT. Full variable domain (rest looked up from reference TRBV13 and TRBJ1-1): AAGVIQSPRHLIKEKRETATLKCYPIPRHDTVYWYQQGPGQDPQFLISFYEKMQSDKGSIPDRFSAQQFSDYHSELNMSSLELGDSALYFCASSPYGNTEAFFGQGTRLTVV.